A selection of T cell receptor beta chains follows, all from one sample in a study of cytomegalovirus exposure and HLA in healthy donors. Some clones are missing from TCRdb's copy, which holds only in-frame ones; the method was immunoSEQ multiplex PCR. The table records 130,000 to 150,000 clones, over 60% of them present only once. The sample consisted of PBMCs. The receptors come from a woman aged 45-65 years in good health and CMV-seronegative. Both conserved end residues are part of each CDR3. Each record gives: J gene, D gene, clone size, V gene, CDR3 protein, CDR3 DNA. The D gene is left open where the match is weak. Clone size is given for some rows only: seen once, a few or many times, or a class if the clone is expanded.

TRBJ1-1 | NA | NA | TRBV29-1 | CSPYLQRLQNTEAFF | TGCAGCCCCTACCTCCAGCGGCTACAGAACACTGAAGCTTTCTTT
TRBJ2-7 | TRBD1 | NA | TRBV6-1 | CASSEDMFRDRVYEQYF | TGTGCCAGCAGTGAAGATATGTTTCGGGACAGGGTCTACGAGCAGTACTTC
TRBJ2-7 | NA | NA | TRBV9 | CASSVDGISIEQYF | TGTGCCAGCAGCGTAGACGGGATTTCAATCGAGCAGTACTTC
TRBJ1-2 | NA | NA | TRBV6-1 | CASSEGGGGYGYTF | TGTGCCAGCAGTGAAGGCGGGGGCGGCTATGGCTACACCTTC
TRBJ1-5 | NA | few | TRBV6-6 | CASSRDFQPQHF | TGTGCCAGCAGTCGGGACTTTCAGCCCCAGCATTTT
TRBJ1-3 | NA | NA | TRBV30 | CAWSGGVRVKKRYF | TGTGCCTGGAGCGGGGGGGTCCGCGTCAAAAAACGATATTTT
TRBJ2-7 | NA | NA | TRBV28 | CASSLPGRQPYEQYF | TGTGCCAGCAGCCTCCCCGGCAGGCAACCCTACGAGCAGTACTTC
TRBJ1-2 | NA | NA | TRBV4-3 | CASSQDYQGLSYGYTF | TGCGCCAGCAGCCAAGACTACCAAGGACTGTCGTATGGCTACACCTTC
TRBJ1-1 | TRBD1 | few | TRBV2 | CASSVNRGGNTEAFF | TGTGCCAGCAGTGTTAACAGGGGTGGGAACACTGAAGCTTTCTTT
TRBJ2-7 | TRBD2 | NA | TRBV5-1 | CASSRGTSGGSGYEQYF | TGCGCCAGCAGCCGTGGGACTAGCGGGGGGAGCGGGTACGAGCAGTACTTC
TRBJ1-2 | NA | NA | TRBV4-3 | CASSQDARLYGYTF | TGCGCCAGCAGCCAAGACGCCAGGTTATATGGCTACACCTTC
TRBJ2-2 | NA | few | TRBV7-3 | CASSLSGGPGELFF | TGTGCCAGCAGCTTATCTGGCGGGCCCGGGGAGCTGTTTTTT
TRBJ1-2 | NA | NA | TRBV7-9 | CASSLTGDGGYTF | TGTGCCAGCAGCTTGACGGGGGACGGCGGTTACACCTTC
TRBJ2-1 | TRBD2 | NA | TRBV5-6 | CASSVPSGGYNEQFF | TGTGCCAGCAGCGTTCCCAGCGGGGGCTACAATGAGCAGTTCTTC
TRBJ1-6 | NA | few | TRBV11-1 | CASSFDRGEIQSLHF | TGTGCCAGCAGCTTTGACCGCGGGGAGATCCAATCCCTCCACTTT
TRBJ2-2 | NA | NA | TRBV19 | CASSWVGGNTGELFF | TGTGCCAGTAGTTGGGTTGGGGGGAATACCGGGGAGCTGTTTTTT
TRBJ2-3 | TRBD2 | few | TRBV2 | CASSAGGPDTQYF | TGTGCCAGCAGTGCGGGGGGGCCAGATACGCAGTATTTT
TRBJ1-2 | NA | NA | TRBV7-6 | CASSLEGGDGYTF | TGTGCCAGCAGCTTAGAGGGGGGGGATGGCTACACCTTC
TRBJ2-3 | NA | NA | TRBV28 | CASSRQGGGTDTQYF | TGTGCCAGCAGCCGCCAGGGGGGTGGAACAGATACGCAGTATTTT
TRBJ2-5 | NA | once | TRBV5-1 | CASSLELGAGETQYF | TGCGCCAGCAGCTTGGAATTAGGTGCGGGAGAGACCCAGTACTTC
TRBJ2-7 | TRBD1 | NA | TRBV29-1 | CSVLMGQVSYEQYF | TGCAGCGTGCTCATGGGACAGGTATCCTACGAGCAGTACTTC
TRBJ1-4 | NA | NA | TRBV11-2 | CASSLEREVEKLFF | TGTGCCAGCAGCTTAGAGAGGGAGGTCGAAAAACTGTTTTTT
TRBJ1-1 | NA | NA | TRBV10-3 | CAIREDSSSEAFF | TGTGCCATCAGAGAGGACAGTAGTTCGGAAGCTTTCTTT
TRBJ2-7 | NA | NA | TRBV5-1 | CASSLVVETYEQYF | TGCGCCAGCAGCTTGGTCGTAGAGACCTACGAGCAGTACTTC
TRBJ2-3 | NA | NA | TRBV7-2 | CASRSGDTQYF | TGTGCCAGCAGATCAGGAGATACGCAGTATTTT
TRBJ2-2 | NA | NA | TRBV13 | CASSLESGVNTGELFF | TGTGCCAGCAGCTTAGAGTCCGGGGTGAACACCGGGGAGCTGTTTTTT
TRBJ1-6 | NA | NA | TRBV6-5 | CASRRGGDSPLHF | TGTGCCAGCAGGAGAGGAGGGGATTCACCCCTCCACTTT
TRBJ1-5 | TRBD1 | NA | TRBV19 | CASRPGQVNQPQHF | TGTGCCAGTAGACCTGGACAGGTCAATCAGCCCCAGCATTTT
TRBJ2-3 | NA | NA | TRBV4-1 | CASSQDRGEADTQYF | TGCGCCAGCAGCCAAGACAGGGGAGAGGCAGATACGCAGTATTTT
TRBJ1-2 | NA | once | TRBV6-5 | CASSYSLTNYGYTF | TGTGCCAGCAGTTACTCCCTTACTAACTATGGCTACACCTTC
TRBJ1-4 | NA | NA | TRBV21-1 | CASSPREKLFF | TGTGCCAGCAGCCCTAGGGAAAAACTGTTTTTT
TRBJ1-3 | NA | NA | TRBV28 | CASSRVRPGNTIYF | TGTGCCAGCAGCCGGGTTCGCCCTGGAAACACCATATATTTT
TRBJ2-1 | NA | NA | TRBV10-3 | CAISLDLMYNEQFF | TGTGCCATCAGTCTGGACTTAATGTACAATGAGCAGTTCTTC
TRBJ1-5 | NA | few | TRBV19 | CASSISRGGGSNQPQHF | TGTGCCAGTAGTATCTCGAGGGGGGGCGGGAGCAATCAGCCCCAGCATTTT
TRBJ2-6 | TRBD1 | NA | TRBV28 | CASSLRTGSSGANVLTF | TGTGCCAGCAGCTTAAGGACAGGGAGCTCTGGGGCCAACGTCCTGACTTTC
TRBJ2-7 | NA | NA | TRBV18 | CASSPQRGHTYEQYF | TGTGCCAGCTCACCCCAACGGGGTCATACCTACGAGCAGTACTTC
TRBJ1-5 | NA | NA | TRBV6-1 | CASSESGGAVQPQHF | TGTGCCAGCAGTGAATCGGGGGGCGCGGTGCAGCCCCAGCATTTT
TRBJ1-1 | NA | NA | TRBV5-4 | CASSSWGFEAFF | TGTGCCAGCAGCTCCTGGGGCTTTGAAGCTTTCTTT
TRBJ2-5 | NA | NA | TRBV6-1 | CASSEGAGGIETQYF | TGTGCCAGCAGTGAAGGGGCAGGGGGGATAGAGACCCAGTACTTC
TRBJ2-3 | NA | few | TRBV14 | CASSHRGLSTDTQYF | TGTGCCAGCAGCCATCGGGGGTTATCCACAGATACGCAGTATTTT
TRBJ2-4 | TRBD1 | NA | TRBV5-5 | CASSPGQGWNIQYF | TGTGCCAGCAGCCCGGGACAGGGATGGAACATTCAGTACTTC
TRBJ2-1 | TRBD2 | NA | TRBV30 | CAWSVWGGDYNEQFF | TGTGCCTGGAGTGTATGGGGGGGGGACTACAATGAGCAGTTCTTC
TRBJ2-6 | NA | few | TRBV7-9 | CASSSTRGSGANVLTF | TGTGCCAGCAGCTCCACTCGGGGTAGTGGGGCCAACGTCCTGACTTTC
TRBJ1-6 | TRBD1 | NA | TRBV23-1 | CASSRFLPGGRSYNSPLHF | TGCGCCAGCAGTCGATTTCTACCAGGGGGCAGATCCTATAATTCACCCCTCCACTTT
TRBJ2-7 | NA | NA | TRBV5-6 | CASSRGGNEQYF | TGTGCCAGCAGCCGTGGGGGCAACGAGCAGTACTTC
TRBJ2-2 | TRBD1 | once | TRBV28 | CASKETGVSGELFF | TGTGCCAGCAAAGAGACAGGGGTGTCCGGGGAGCTGTTTTTT
TRBJ2-7 | NA | NA | TRBV4-1 | CASSQDPSVREQYF | TGCGCCAGCAGCCAAGATCCTAGCGTTAGGGAGCAGTACTTC
TRBJ1-2 | NA | NA | TRBV2 | CASRRTGTGRYGYTF | TGTGCCAGCAGGAGAACAGGGACCGGTCGGTATGGCTACACCTTC
TRBJ2-3 | NA | NA | TRBV20-1 | CSAQQGDTQYF | TGCAGTGCTCAACAGGGAGATACGCAGTATTTT
TRBJ1-6 | TRBD1 | NA | TRBV2 | CASSPRAGGTYNSPLHF | TGTGCCAGCAGTCCCCGAGCAGGGGGCACCTATAATTCACCCCTCCACTTT
TRBJ2-2 | NA | NA | TRBV11-3 | CASSLEDGANTGELFF | TGTGCCAGCAGCTTAGAAGACGGGGCGAACACCGGGGAGCTGTTTTTT
TRBJ2-7 | TRBD1 | NA | TRBV5-1 | CASSLLDRGYEQYF | TGCGCCAGCAGCTTGTTGGACAGGGGTTACGAGCAGTACTTC
TRBJ1-2 | NA | NA | TRBV9 | CASSVGSQPRYGGYTF | TGTGCCAGCAGCGTAGGGTCCCAACCCCGGTACGGTGGCTACACCTTC
TRBJ1-1 | NA | NA | TRBV4-1 | CASSQDEGSPGAFF | TGCGCCAGCAGCCAAGATGAAGGGAGCCCGGGGGCTTTCTTT
TRBJ2-5 | TRBD2 | NA | TRBV5-4 | CASSSGTSGGRRETQYF | TGTGCCAGCAGCTCCGGGACTAGCGGGGGCCGGAGAGAGACCCAGTACTTC
TRBJ2-7 | NA | NA | TRBV5-4 | CASSLRAGIQNEQYF | TGTGCCAGCAGCTTAAGGGCAGGGATACAAAACGAGCAGTACTTC